This passage covers 27 T cell receptor beta chains from one sample sequenced in a study of blood T cell repertoires in COVID-19. The repertoire was sequenced with immunoSEQ multiplex PCR; TCRdb's copy has only in-frame clones and lacks some. The top ten clones hold around 1.6% of a sample with some 150,000 clones, more than 70% of them seen once. The specimen sequenced was peripheral blood. All receptors come from a human donor in a cohort sampled during active COVID-19.

The chain links TRBV3-1 (or the pseudogene TRBV3-2) to TRBJ1-6; D ambiguous. Per germline, CDR1 LGHDT and CDR2 YNNKEL (reference sequence). V was shortened by 0 bases and J by 3 bases, with 3 bases between the two germline ends. The CDR3 contains 14 residues. The CDR3 sequence: CASSQDGYNSPLHF. CDR3 DNA sequence: TGTGCCAGCAGCCAAGACGGCTATAATTCACCCCTCCACTTT.

This chain connects TRBV19 to TRBJ1-1; D is uncertain. The CDR3 is made up of 12 amino acids. Deletions cut 3 bases from V and 5 bases from J, with 7 bases between. Germline V gene data show CDR1 as LNHDA and CDR2 as SQIVND (reference sequence). DNA of the CDR3: TGTGCCAGTAGTATCGGGTTGACTGAAGCTTTCTTT. Protein: CASSIGLTEAFF.

The chain carries TRBV6-1 and TRBJ2-3; D is unclear. The CDR3 totals 15 residues. The germline V gene encodes CDR1 MNHNS and CDR2 SASEGT. V was shortened by 3 bases and J by 3 bases, with 13 bases between the two germline ends. The CDR3 reads CASSDPWSRTDTQYF. CDR3 DNA: TGTGCCAGCAGTGATCCCTGGAGCCGTACAGATACGCAGTATTTT.

The CDR3 nucleotides read TGTGCCAGCAGCTTAAAAGGAGGGGTTGAAAAACTGTTTTTT. Translation gives CASSLKGGVEKLFF. The chain couples TRBV7-3 to TRBJ1-4, with D maybe TRBD1 (5 bases). The CDR3 has 14 amino acids. The V gene lost 1 base and the J gene lost 7 bases, with 10 bases spanning the gap. Germline V gene lookup returns CDR1 SGHTA and CDR2 FQGTGA.

The rearrangement uses TRBV7-3 and TRBJ1-6, with D possibly TRBD1 on 6 matching bases. The germline V and J ends were trimmed by 5 bases and 10 bases, with 15 bases remaining between them. This CDR3 has 14 amino acids. The germline gives CDR1 SGHTA, CDR2 FQGTGA. The CDR3 DNA is TGTGCCAGCAGCCAAACAGGTCAGGGGTCACCCCTCCACTTT. Translation: CASSQTGQGSPLHF.

J is TRBJ2-2 and V is TRBV4-1; 11 positions agree with TRBD2. The V segment lost 4 bases and the J segment 0 bases; nucleotides outside the gene matches: 7. This CDR3 spans 18 amino acids. Germline CDR1 reads MGHRA; CDR2 reads YSYEKL. The chain's CDR3 is CASSPRGLAVTNTGELFF. The CDR3 DNA sequence: TGCGCCAGCAGCCCTAGGGGACTAGCGGTCACGAACACCGGGGAGCTGTTTTTT.

The rearrangement links TRBV6-1 to TRBJ1-6, with a weak D call TRBD1 (6 bases). V was pared by 0 bases and J by 10 bases, with 10 bases between. Germline V CDR1 and CDR2: MNHNS, SASEGT. This CDR3 comprises 14 residues. CDR3 sequence: CASSEAGGESPLHF. CDR3 DNA sequence: TGTGCCAGCAGTGAAGCAGGGGGTGAGTCACCCCTCCACTTT.

This chain links TRBV6-5 with TRBJ2-3; TRBD2 agrees at 7 bases. Germline V gene data show CDR1 as MNHEY and CDR2 as SVGAGI. The length of the CDR3 is 15 residues. V shed 6 bases and J 6 bases; nucleotides not matched to a gene: 12. The CDR3 region is CASRTVGGWADTQYF. The CDR3 DNA follows: TGTGCCAGCAGAACCGTCGGGGGGTGGGCGGATACGCAGTATTTT.

V is TRBV7-9 and J is TRBJ2-3; D might be TRBD2 (7 bases). This CDR3 is built from 15 residues. Trimming pared 7 bases from V and 0 bases from J, leaving 14 bases between. Germline CDR1 and CDR2: SEHNR and FQNEAQ (reference sequence). The CDR3 here is CASTVGGVSTDTQYF. The CDR3 bases are TGTGCCAGCACGGTAGGGGGGGTGAGCACAGATACGCAGTATTTT.

The chain joins TRBV27 to TRBJ1-2, with TRBD1 identical over 8 bases. Germline lookup yields CDR1 MNHEY and CDR2 SMNVEV (reference sequence). After removal of 2 bases from V and 4 bases from J, the junction contained 6 bases not matched to a gene. CDR3 length: 15 residues. In DNA, the CDR3 is TGTGCCAGCAGTTTAATCGGGACAGGCACCTATGGCTACACCTTC. Encoded protein: CASSLIGTGTYGYTF.

The chain carries TRBV2 and TRBJ1-2, with 8 bases fitting TRBD1. The CDR3 runs to 16 residues. Germline assignment: CDR1 SNHLY and CDR2 FYNNEI. J gave up 0 bases and V 6 bases, and 9 bases lay outside the gene matches. The CDR3 spells CASRQGTGPSNYGYTF. DNA of the CDR3: TGTGCCAGCAGGCAGGGGACAGGACCCTCTAACTATGGCTACACCTTC.

The rearrangement uses TRBV4-1 and TRBJ1-5; D is unclear. This CDR3 spans 14 amino acids. Trimming cost V 1 base and J 5 bases, with 9 bases left between them. The germline V gene has CDR1 MGHRA and CDR2 YSYEKL. CDR3 coding DNA: TGCGCCAGCAGCCAAGCAGGATTGTATCAGCCCCAGCATTTT. Protein sequence: CASSQAGLYQPQHF.

In this sample, this clone turned up once. The V gene is TRBV24-1, the J gene TRBJ2-1; D call uncertain. The CDR3 runs to 13 residues. V was clipped by 2 bases and J by 5 bases, with 6 bases between them. Germline lookup yields CDR1 KGHDR and CDR2 SFDVKD. Here the CDR3 DNA reads TGTGCCACCAGTGATTACCAGAACAATGAGCAGTTCTTC. This codes for CATSDYQNNEQFF.

The chain has TRBV7-8 and TRBJ2-2, with 7 bases fitting TRBD1. With V trimmed by 7 bases and J by 7 bases, 9 bases remained unmatched. CDR1 and CDR2 (germline): SGHVS, FQNEAQ. CDR3 length: 14 residues. The DNA for the CDR3 is TGTGCCAGCATGGGACAGAGATTCGGCGGGGAGCTGTTTTTT. This translates into CASMGQRFGGELFF.

The V and J genes are TRBV20-1 and TRBJ1-2; TRBD1 is a possible D gene (6 bases). CDR3 length equals 15 residues. Trimming removed 3 bases at V and 0 bases at J, with 14 bases between. From germline, CDR1 is DFQATT and CDR2 SNEGSKA (reference sequence). The CDR3 loop reads CSASHRVISNYGYTF. CDR3 in DNA: TGCAGTGCTAGTCACAGGGTGATATCTAACTATGGCTACACCTTC.

The chain uses TRBV6-1 and TRBJ1-2, with 8 bases identical to TRBD1. Germline trimming cut 2 bases from V and 4 bases from J; bases unmatched to any gene: 6. This CDR3 contains 15 residues. Germline V gene sequence: CDR1 MNHNS, CDR2 SASEGT. The CDR3 spells CASSERGQGAYGYTF. The CDR3 coding sequence is TGTGCCAGCAGTGAAAGAGGCCAGGGGGCCTATGGCTACACCTTC.

This clone appeared once. The rearrangement links TRBV3-1 (or the pseudogene TRBV3-2) to TRBJ2-3; possibly TRBD1 for D (5 bases). The ends were cut back, 4 bases at V and 1 base at J, with 12 bases in the middle. This CDR3 is built from 15 residues. Looked up from germline, CDR1 is LGHDT and CDR2 is YNNKEL (reference sequence). CDR3 amino acids: CASSRLLGGTDTQYF. The CDR3 coding sequence is TGTGCCAGCAGCCGACTCCTAGGGGGCACAGATACGCAGTATTTT.

The chain is built from TRBV9 and TRBJ1-1, with D possibly being TRBD1 (6 bases). The CDR3 is 15 residues long. Trimming stripped 1 base from V and 3 bases from J, with 13 bases between. CDR1 and CDR2 (germline): SGDLS, YYNGEE. DNA for the CDR3: TGTGCCAGCAGCGTATGGGGGGGCGCGTACACTGAAGCTTTCTTT. Translation gives CASSVWGGAYTEAFF.

J is TRBJ2-5 and V is TRBV29-1; TRBD2 matches at 7 bases. The CDR3 contains 13 residues. The V gene end was trimmed by 4 bases and the J gene end by 4 bases; junction bases not matched to a gene: 6. The germline gives CDR1 SQVTM, CDR2 ANQGSEA. The CDR3 DNA reads TGCAGCGTTGGATTTGGGGGGGGAGAGACCCAGTACTTC. The encoded protein is CSVGFGGGETQYF.

A single count supports this clone. The rearrangement links TRBV7-8 to TRBJ2-5, with 8 bases identical to TRBD1. V trimming: 2 bases; J trimming: 5 bases; junction bases outside the gene matches: 7. Germline V gene lookup returns CDR1 SGHVS and CDR2 FQNEAQ. The CDR3 extends over 15 amino acids. CDR3 loop: CASSLRQGARETQYF. The CDR3 DNA reads as TGTGCCAGCAGCTTAAGGCAGGGGGCGCGGGAGACCCAGTACTTC.

CDR3 in amino acids: CASNPGEPGEQYF. The DNA for the CDR3 is TGTGCCAGCAACCCGGGAGAGCCGGGCGAGCAGTACTTC. V gene TRBV7-9 combines with J gene TRBJ2-7, with D perhaps TRBD2 (6 bases). V shed 7 bases and J shed 6 bases, with 16 bases lying between them. Germline values: CDR1 SEHNR, CDR2 FQNEAQ (reference sequence). The length of the CDR3 is 13 residues. The variable domain in full, with the rest retrieved from reference TRBV7-9 and TRBJ2-7, is DTGVSQNPRHKITKRGQNVTFRCDPISEHNRLYWYRQTLGQGPEFLTYFQNEAQLEKSRLLSDRFSAERPKGSFSTLEIQRTEQGDSAMYLCASNPGEPGEQYFGPGTRLTVT.

This chain uses TRBV7-7 with TRBJ2-1, with D possibly TRBD2 on 7 matching bases. The CDR3 covers 14 residues. V lost 5 bases to trimming and J lost 8 bases, with 16 bases between them. Per the germline V gene, CDR1 is SSHAT and CDR2 is FNYEAQ (reference sequence). The CDR3 nucleotides read TGTGCCAGCAGCCCCAGCCGGGGGGCCCATGAGCAGTTCTTC. Protein: CASSPSRGAHEQFF. Full variable domain (rest looked up from reference TRBV7-7 and TRBJ2-1): GAGVSQSPRYKVTKRGQDVTLRCDPISSHATLYWYQQALGQGPEFLTYFNYEAQPDKSGLPSDRFSAERPEGSISTLTIQRTEQRDSAMYRCASSPSRGAHEQFFGPGTRLTVL.

V gene TRBV7-3 combines with J gene TRBJ2-1, with 7 bases fitting TRBD2. CDR1 and CDR2 from the germline V gene are SGHTA and FQGTGA. CDR3 size: 14 residues. Germline trimming cut 4 bases from V and 6 bases from J; bases unmatched to any gene: 6. The CDR3 DNA reads TGTGCCAGCAGCTCGGGACTACCCCCCAATGAGCAGTTCTTC. As protein: CASSSGLPPNEQFF.

The gene calls are TRBV19 and TRBJ2-5, with 10 bases lining up with TRBD2. V lost 5 bases, J lost 5 bases, and 8 bases stayed unmatched. The CDR3 spans 15 residues. Germline V gene lookup returns CDR1 LNHDA and CDR2 SQIVND (reference sequence). The CDR3 loop is CASSAPGLAKETQYF. CDR3 coding DNA: TGTGCCAGTAGTGCACCGGGACTAGCGAAGGAGACCCAGTACTTC.

J is TRBJ1-1 and V is TRBV5-5; D not resolved. Trimming left V 5 bases short and J 1 base short, with 6 bases between. Germline CDR1 SGHKS, CDR2 YYEKEE (reference sequence). This CDR3 contains 12 residues. The DNA for the CDR3 is TGTGCCAGCAGTACAGAGAACACTGAAGCTTTCTTT. The encoded protein is CASSTENTEAFF.

This sequence joins TRBV5-5 and TRBJ2-7; D unresolved. This CDR3 is 13 amino acids long. The V gene lost 4 bases and the J gene lost 2 bases, with 10 bases spanning the gap. Germline V gives CDR1 SGHKS, CDR2 YYEKEE (reference sequence). The CDR3: CASSLDRAYEQYF. CDR3 bases: TGTGCCAGCAGCCTAGACCGAGCCTACGAGCAGTACTTC. Using reference TRBV5-5 and TRBJ2-7 for the parts outside the CDR3, the full variable domain is DAGVTQSPTHLIKTRGQQVTLRCSPISGHKSVSWYQQVLGQGPQFIFQYYEKEERGRGNFPDRFSARQFPNYSSELNVNALLLGDSALYLCASSLDRAYEQYFGPGTRLTVT.

V and J are TRBV27 and TRBJ2-3; 13 nucleotides match TRBD2. Trimming cost V 8 bases and J 0 bases; bases outside gene matches: 8. The CDR3 has 17 residues. CDR1 MNHEY and CDR2 SMNVEV come from the germline V gene (reference sequence). This CDR3 is CASALAGGPWSTDTQYF. CDR3 DNA sequence: TGTGCCAGCGCACTAGCGGGGGGGCCGTGGAGCACAGATACGCAGTATTTT.